This T cell receptor (beta chain) originates from a study of T cells in localized non-small cell lung cancer. The CDR3 has 16 residues. Unmatched junction bases numbered 5, after V lost 5 bases and J lost 2 bases. Germline V lookup: CDR1 LNHDA, CDR2 SQIVND (reference sequence). The protocol was immunoSEQ multiplex PCR, while the TCRdb copy is restricted to in-frame clones and leaves out a portion. Of about 25,000 clones detected, 92% appear once; the ten largest clones hold roughly 15%. Study conclusions and caveats: Uninvolved adjacent lung showed peak T cell clonality, exceeding tumor.

To note about this clone: Its antigen is undetermined.

The receptor comes from a man between 40 and 70 years old with stage III squamous cell lung carcinoma. This chain uses TRBV19 with TRBJ2-1, with 11 bases fitting TRBD1. The material was peripheral blood, obtained before any cancer treatment. The CDR3 spells CASSQTGQGAYNEQFF. The CDR3 DNA reads as TGTGCCAGTAGTCAAACGGGACAGGGGGCCTACAATGAGCAGTTCTTC.